One TCR beta chain is described in this entry. Its antigen is not identified. The data belong to a study of cytomegalovirus exposure and HLA in healthy donors. Findings and limits, study-wide: Reportedly, diagnosis of cytomegalovirus status by the classifier showed high specificity and sensitivity. An analysis was carried out at a later point. It showed that HLA-associated TCR beta chains were more clonally expanded than equally common non-associated chains.

Trimming shortened V by 1 base and J by 0 bases, and 12 bases separated the two germline ends. Germline-derived CDR1 and CDR2 are SGHAT and FQNNGV. The CDR3 is 16 amino acids. PCR used 60 Vbeta primers and 13 Jbeta primers. Study processing details: The authors later counted about 80 million unique TCR beta chains, 8.5 million to 13 million of them shared. Produced via immunoSEQ multiplex PCR; TCRdb's table is partial and in-frame only. For V, J and clone size, that table is used; D and trimming come from the DNA. The sample lists 140,000 to 150,000 clones; about 64% were seen once. What was sequenced was PBMCs. The chain is built from TRBV11-2 and TRBJ1-1, with D perhaps TRBD1 (6 bases). This receptor was identified in a man aged 60-69 years in good health and CMV-seronegative. CDR3 nucleotide sequence: TGTGCCAGCAGCTTAGTTGGGACATTCATGAACACTGAAGCTTTCTTT. Protein product: CASSLVGTFMNTEAFF.